What follows is one T cell receptor beta chain and its context. Libraries were prepared by immunoSEQ multiplex PCR; TCRdb keeps only in-frame clonotypes and omits some of them. The repertoire has some 120,000 clones, about 93% of them found once; the top ten carry about 2.6%. The data were obtained in a study of control samples from healthy donors and cancer patients. The length of the CDR3 is 12 residues. The V gene lost 8 bases and the J gene lost 2 bases, with 7 bases spanning the gap. The material sequenced was blood. The V and J genes are TRBV12-3 or TRBV12-4 and TRBJ1-3; tentatively, D is TRBD1 (5 bases). The clonotype originates from a man aged 30-40 years in good health. Here the CDR3 DNA reads TGTGCCAGCCGCAGGGCTGGAAACACCATATATTTT. As protein: CASRRAGNTIYF.